This section outlines one T cell receptor beta chain sequence together with its context. This clonotype was counted ten times or more. Its antigen has not been determined. No much larger clone is present one base from it, and per-base qualities are unavailable. Library construction relied on PCR. These reads were obtained on an Illumina HiSeq 2500. Molecular barcoding was employed in the preparation of TCR libraries, with unique molecular identifiers being used to normalize TCRbeta repertoire quantification. Clones were called with MiXCR by TCRdb after fastp trimmed the public reads at Q25, and only in-frame beta chains were retained. Each CDR3 protein gets just one entry, which takes the most common genes and DNA from the rows behind it. Present in this sample are 210,000 or so distinct CDR3 sequences, 11% of which were seen just once. The leading ten clones occupy roughly 27% of the sample. Reading the label with the study, this specimen's treatment or condition is: allogeneic hematopoietic cell transplantation with graft depleted of TCRalphabeta T cells and CD19 B cells. TCRalphabeta/CD19-depleted allogeneic hematopoietic cell grafts were given to the transplant recipients, all of whom were children.

The data are from a study of T-cell reconstitution after alpha-beta-depleted transplantation in children (dated by TCRdb to the mid-2010s). Background for the entire study: T-cell immune reconstitution after TCRalphabeta/CD19-depleted allogeneic hematopoietic cell transplantation in children was quantitatively tracked in the study by means of TCR repertoire profiling.

General conclusions and limits of the study: In some patients, the high TCRbeta diversity seen at day 60 was put down to recipient T cells and intrathymic progenitors that had survived conditioning. Apparently early alphabetaT-cell count recovery about two months after transplant reportedly relied on only several hundred rapidly expanded clones derived from non-depleted graft cells. Over the following months the frequencies of hyperexpanded clones went down, and after one year T-cell counts and TCRbeta diversity were mostly credited to newly produced T cells.

From the cysteine up to the phenylalanine, the CDR3 has a length of 10 residues. Just the 30-base CDR3 DNA is kept, in frame starting at base 1. The germline ends are 5 bases apart after V is trimmed by 5 bases and J by 4 bases. Taken from the germline V gene (reference sequence), the CDR1 and CDR2 loops are DFQATT and SNEGSKA. Sequencing used PBMCs, obtained before TCRalphabeta/CD19-depleted stem cell transplant. This TCR was sampled from a child less than two years old with acute myeloid leukemia, due to receive a stem cell transplant. This receptor chain uses TRBV20-1 and TRBJ1-2, with the D gene call left open. At the DNA level, the sequence is TGCAGTGCTCAGGTCTATGGCTACACCTTC. It encodes CSAQVYGYTF.